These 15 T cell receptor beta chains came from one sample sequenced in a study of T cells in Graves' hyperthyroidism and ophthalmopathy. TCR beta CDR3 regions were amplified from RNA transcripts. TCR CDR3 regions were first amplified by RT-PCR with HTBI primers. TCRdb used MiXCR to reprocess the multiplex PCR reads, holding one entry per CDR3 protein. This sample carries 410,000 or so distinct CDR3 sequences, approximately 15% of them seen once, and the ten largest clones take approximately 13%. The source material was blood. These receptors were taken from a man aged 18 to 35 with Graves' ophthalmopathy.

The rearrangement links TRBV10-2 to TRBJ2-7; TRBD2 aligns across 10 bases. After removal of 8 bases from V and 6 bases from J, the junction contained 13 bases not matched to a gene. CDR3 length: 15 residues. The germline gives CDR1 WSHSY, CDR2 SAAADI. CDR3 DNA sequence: TGCGCCAGCCGGGGTGCAGCGGGAGGGTTTGGCGAGCAGTACTTC. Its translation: CASRGAAGGFGEQYF.

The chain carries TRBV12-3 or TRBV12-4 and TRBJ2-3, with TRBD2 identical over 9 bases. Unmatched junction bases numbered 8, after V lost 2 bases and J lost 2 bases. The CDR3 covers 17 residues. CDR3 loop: CASSLMGVAGDTDTQYF. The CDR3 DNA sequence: TGTGCCAGCAGTTTAATGGGTGTAGCGGGGGACACAGATACGCAGTATTTT.

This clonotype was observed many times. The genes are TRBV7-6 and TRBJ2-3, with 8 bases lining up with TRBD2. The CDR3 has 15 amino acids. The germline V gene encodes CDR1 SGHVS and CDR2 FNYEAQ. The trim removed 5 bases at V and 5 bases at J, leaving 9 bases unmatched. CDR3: CASSRALAVQDTQYF. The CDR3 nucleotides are TGTGCCAGCAGCAGAGCACTAGCGGTACAAGATACGCAGTATTTT.

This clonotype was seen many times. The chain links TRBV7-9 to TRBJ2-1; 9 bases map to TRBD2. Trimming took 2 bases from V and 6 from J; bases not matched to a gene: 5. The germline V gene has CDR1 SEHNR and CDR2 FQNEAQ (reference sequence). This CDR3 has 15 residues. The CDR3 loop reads CASSLLAGVRNEQFF. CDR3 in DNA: TGTGCCAGCAGCTTATTAGCGGGAGTTCGCAATGAGCAGTTCTTC. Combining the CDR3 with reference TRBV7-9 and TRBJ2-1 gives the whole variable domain DTGVSQNPRHKITKRGQNVTFRCDPISEHNRLYWYRQTLGQGPEFLTYFQNEAQLEKSRLLSDRFSAERPKGSFSTLEIQRTEQGDSAMYLCASSLLAGVRNEQFFGPGTRLTVL.

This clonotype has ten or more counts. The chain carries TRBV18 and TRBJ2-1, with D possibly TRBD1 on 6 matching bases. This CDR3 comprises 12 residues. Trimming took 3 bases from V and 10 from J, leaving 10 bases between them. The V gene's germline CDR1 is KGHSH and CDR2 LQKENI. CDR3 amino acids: CASSPADREQFF. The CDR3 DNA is TGTGCCAGCTCACCCGCAGACAGGGAGCAGTTCTTC.

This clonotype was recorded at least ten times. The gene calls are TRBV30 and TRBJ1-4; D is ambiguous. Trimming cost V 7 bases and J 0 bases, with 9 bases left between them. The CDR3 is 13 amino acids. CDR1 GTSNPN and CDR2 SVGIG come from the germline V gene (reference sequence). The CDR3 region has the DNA TGTGCCTACGGCCATGCAACTAATGAAAAACTGTTTTTT. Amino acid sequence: CAYGHATNEKLFF.

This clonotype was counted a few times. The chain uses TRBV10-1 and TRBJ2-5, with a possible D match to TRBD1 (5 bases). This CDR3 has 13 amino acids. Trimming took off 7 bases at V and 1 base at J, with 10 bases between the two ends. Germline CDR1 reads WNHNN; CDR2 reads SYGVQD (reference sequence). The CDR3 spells CASMARVQETQYF. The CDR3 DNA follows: TGCGCCAGCATGGCCAGGGTCCAAGAGACCCAGTACTTC.

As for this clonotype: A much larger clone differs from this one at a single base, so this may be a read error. This CDR3 is CASGLTPRHGYTF. CDR3 nucleotide sequence: TGTGCCAGCGGCTTGACACCTAGGCATGGCTACACCTTC. The chain uses TRBV11-3 and TRBJ1-2; D not resolved. Germline V gene sequence: CDR1 SGHNT, CDR2 YENEEA. The CDR3 runs to 13 residues.

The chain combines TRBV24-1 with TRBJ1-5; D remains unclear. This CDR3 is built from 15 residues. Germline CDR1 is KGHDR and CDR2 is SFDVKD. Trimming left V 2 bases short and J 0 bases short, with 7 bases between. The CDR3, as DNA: TGTGCCACCAGTGATTCGGTCCTTAGCAATCAGCCCCAGCATTTT. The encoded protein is CATSDSVLSNQPQHF.

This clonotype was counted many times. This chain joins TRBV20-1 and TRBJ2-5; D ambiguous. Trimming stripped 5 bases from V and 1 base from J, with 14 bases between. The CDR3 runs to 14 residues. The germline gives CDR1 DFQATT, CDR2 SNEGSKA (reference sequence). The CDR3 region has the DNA TGCAGTGCTGGCGACGAGGTGCCCCAAGAGACCCAGTACTTC. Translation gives CSAGDEVPQETQYF.

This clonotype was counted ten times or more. The CDR3 loop is CASSYSGNTEAFF. The CDR3 bases are TGTGCCAGCAGTTACAGCGGCAACACTGAAGCTTTCTTT. The chain carries TRBV27 and TRBJ1-1; D not resolved. The CDR3 has 13 amino acids. Trimming removed 4 bases at V and 2 bases at J, with 8 bases between. Germline CDR1 reads MNHEY; CDR2 reads SMNVEV (reference sequence).

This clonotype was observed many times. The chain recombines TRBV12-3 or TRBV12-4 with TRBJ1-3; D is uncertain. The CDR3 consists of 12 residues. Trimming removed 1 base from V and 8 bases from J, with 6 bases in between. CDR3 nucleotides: TGTGCCAGCAGTTTAGGGGGTGACACCATATATTTT. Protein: CASSLGGDTIYF.

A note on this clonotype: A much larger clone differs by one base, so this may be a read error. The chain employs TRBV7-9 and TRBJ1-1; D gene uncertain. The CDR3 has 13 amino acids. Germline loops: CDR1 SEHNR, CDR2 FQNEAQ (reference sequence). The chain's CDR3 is CASSLVAYTEALF. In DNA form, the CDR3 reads TGTGCCAGCAGCTTAGTAGCTTACACTGAAGCTCTCTTT. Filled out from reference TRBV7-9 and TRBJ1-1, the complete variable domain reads DTGVSQNPRHKITKRGQNVTFRCDPISEHNRLYWYRQTLGQGPEFLTYFQNEAQLEKSRLLSDRFSAERPKGSFSTLEIQRTEQGDSAMYLCASSLVAYTEALFGQGTRLTVV.

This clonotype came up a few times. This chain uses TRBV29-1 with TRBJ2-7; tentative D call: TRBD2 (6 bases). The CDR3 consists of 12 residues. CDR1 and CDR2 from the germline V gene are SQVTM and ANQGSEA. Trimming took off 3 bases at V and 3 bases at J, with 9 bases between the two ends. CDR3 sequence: CSVDAGSYEQYF. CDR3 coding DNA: TGCAGCGTTGATGCCGGGAGCTACGAGCAGTACTTC.

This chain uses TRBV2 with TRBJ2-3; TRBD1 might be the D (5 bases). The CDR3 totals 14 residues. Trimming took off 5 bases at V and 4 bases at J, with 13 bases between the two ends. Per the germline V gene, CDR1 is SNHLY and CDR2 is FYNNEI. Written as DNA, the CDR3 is TGTGCCAGCAGTCCCGAAAGACAGTCAGATACGCAGTATTTT. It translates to CASSPERQSDTQYF.